This is a list of T cell receptor beta chains from one sample in a study of tumor and adjacent non-tumor tissue in lung cancer. TCRdb re-analysed the multiplex PCR reads in MiXCR, keeping a single row per CDR3 protein. Among 120,000 or so distinct CDR3 sequences listed, over 75% were seen once. The sequenced sample was lung tumor tissue. These receptor sequences come from a man aged 70-80 years with non-small cell lung cancer. Both conserved end residues are part of each CDR3. Each record gives: V gene, D gene, clone size, J gene, CDR3 protein, CDR3 DNA. The D gene is left open where the match is weak. A clone size is listed for some rows: how often the clone was seen (once, few, many), or a class if it is expanded.

TRBV10-2	.	.	TRBJ2-1	CASMPTGPSSHEQFF	TGCGCCAGCATGCCCACGGGACCCTCTTCTCATGAGCAGTTCTTC
TRBV6-1	.	.	TRBJ1-1	CASSVGAISTEAFF	TGTGCCAGCAGTGTCGGGGCTATAAGCACAGAAGCTTTCTTT
TRBV11-2	.	.	TRBJ2-7	CASCLDQRGRYKQYF	TGTGCCAGCTGCTTAGACCAGAGGGGCAGGTACAAGCAGTACTTC
TRBV5-1	.	.	TRBJ2-5	CASRPDTCQETQYF	TGCGCCAGCAGACCGGACACTTGCCAAGAGACCCAGTACTTC
TRBV7-9	.	.	TRBJ2-7	CVRSLDPRGDEQYF	TGTGTCAGAAGCTTAGATCCCAGGGGGGACGAGCAGTACTTC
TRBV7-9	.	.	TRBJ1-1	CAISFSIVGDKAFF	TGTGCCATCAGCTTTAGTATCGTGGGCGATAAAGCTTTCTTT
TRBV6-1	TRBD2	.	TRBJ2-3	CARSVSSGASTDTQYF	TGTGCGAGGAGTGTATCTAGCGGGGCAAGCACAGATACGCAGTATTTT
TRBV6-6	.	.	TRBJ2-7	CAASWNGEQYF	TGTGCCGCCTCGTGGAATGGGGAGCAGTACTTC
TRBV29-1	TRBD1	.	TRBJ2-3	CSLGQAGDTQYF	TGCAGTCTAGGACAGGCGGGAGATACGCAGTATTTT
TRBV6-1	.	.	TRBJ2-7	CASTAGIYSYEQYF	TGTGCCAGCACTGCGGGGATCTACTCCTACGAGCAGTACTTC
TRBV7-3	TRBD2	.	TRBJ2-1	CASSLNPPGLAGGVSYNEQFF	TGTGCCAGCAGCTTAAACCCCCCAGGACTAGCGGGAGGGGTCTCCTACAATGAGCAGTTCTTC
TRBV11-2	.	.	TRBJ2-1	CSSSIHGEPYNEQFF	TGTTCCAGCAGCATACATGGAGAACCATACAATGAGCAATTCTTC
TRBV11-3	.	.	TRBJ1-1	CASSLRLMNTEAFF	TGTGCTAGTAGCTTACGCTTGATGAACACTGAAGCTTTCTTT
TRBV28	.	.	TRBJ2-7	CVSSLWVVRAHEQYF	TGTGTCAGCAGTTTATGGGTCGTGAGGGCCCACGAGCAGTACTTC
TRBV20-1	TRBD2	many	TRBJ2-1	CSARVASGRLNEQFF	TGCAGTGCTAGGGTGGCTAGCGGGAGGCTCAATGAGCAGTTCTTC
TRBV11-3	TRBD2	.	TRBJ2-7	CTSSLLGTSGGYNKQYF	TGTACCAGCAGCCTCCTAGGGACTAGCGGGGGCTACAATAAGCAGTACTTC
TRBV29-1	TRBD1	.	TRBJ1-2	CSVVTPGQGSYVYTF	TGCAGCGTAGTTACCCCGGGACAGGGAAGCTATGTCTACACCTTC
TRBV29-1	.	once	TRBJ1-1	CSVVAQRLEAFF	TGCAGCGTTGTGGCGCAGAGGCTTGAAGCTTTCTTC
TRBV28	.	.	TRBJ1-3	CASSLLGGTPWNIIYF	TGTGCCAGCAGTTTATTGGGGGGCACCCCGTGGAACATCATATATTTT
TRBV11-2	.	.	TRBJ1-1	CASSFSGGRAEAFF	TGTGCCAGCAGCTTCAGCGGGGGCCGAGCTGAAGCTTTCTTT
TRBV9	.	.	TRBJ1-2	CASSGLQGRGRGYTF	TGTGCCAGCAGCGGACTACAGGGTAGAGGTCGCGGCTACACCTTC
TRBV29-1	.	.	TRBJ1-2	CSGGVGGRGSSYTF	TGCAGCGGGGGAGTGGGGGGGAGAGGGAGTAGCTACACCTTC
TRBV6-2/TRBV6-3	.	.	TRBJ2-1	CASNIGGYNEQFF	TGTGCCAGCAACATAGGCGGTTATAATGAGCAGTTCTTT
TRBV20-1	.	.	TRBJ2-1	CSVGGQKYNEHFF	TGCAGTGTAGGCGGACAAAAGTACAATGAGCATTTCTTC
TRBV10-3	.	.	TRBJ2-3	CAINAGDSDTQYF	TGTGCCATCAATGCAGGGGATTCAGATACGCAATATTTT
TRBV5-1	TRBD1	.	TRBJ2-7	CAISLGQGAYEQYF	TGCGCCATTAGCTTGGGACAGGGGGCCTACGAGCAGTACTTC
TRBV6-2/TRBV6-3	TRBD2	.	TRBJ2-1	CGSSPGLGNTHEQIF	TGTGGCAGCAGTCCGGGACTAGGCAATACACATGAGCAGATCTTC
TRBV10-3	.	.	TRBJ1-6	CAISDWAGDDEYSPLHF	TGTGCCATCAGTGACTGGGCAGGGGATGACGAATATTCACCCCTCCACTTT
TRBV12-3/TRBV12-4	.	.	TRBJ1-1	CANSSRGTQKAFF	TGTGCCAACAGTTCTCGGGGCACACAGAAAGCTTTCTTT
TRBV5-4	TRBD2	.	TRBJ2-5	CVSSWRGGNHETQYF	TGTGTCAGTAGCTGGCGGGGGGGTAACCATGAGACCCAGTACTTC
TRBV6-1	.	.	TRBJ2-5	CASRRKTGIGVEETQYF	TGTGCCAGCAGACGGAAGACCGGGATAGGGGTTGAAGAGACCCAGTACTTC
TRBV12-3/TRBV12-4	.	.	TRBJ2-3	CASSLWAMDSNQPQYF	TGTGCCAGCAGTTTATGGGCAATGGATAGCAATCAGCCCCAGTATTTT
TRBV4-3	TRBD2	few	TRBJ2-7	CANSQEMGLAGPDGSYEQYF	TGTGCCAACAGCCAAGAAATGGGACTAGCGGGTCCCGACGGCTCCTACGAGCAGTACTTC
TRBV6-2/TRBV6-3	.	few	TRBJ2-1	CTSSYRRVNEQFF	TGTACCAGCAGTTACAGGCGTGTTAATGAGCAGTTCTTC
TRBV29-1	.	.	TRBJ2-5	CSGGRWGETQYF	TGCAGCGGGGGACGATGGGGGGAGACTCAGTACTTC
TRBV6-1	.	.	TRBJ2-2	CASRPHEGSTGKLFF	TGTGCCAGCAGACCCCATGAGGGAAGCACTGGGAAGCTGTTTTTT
TRBV5-1	TRBD1	.	TRBJ1-2	CASSLQGDSRGYAF	TGCGCCAGCAGCTTACAGGGGGATAGTCGGGGCTACGCCTTC
TRBV11-1	.	once	TRBJ2-2	CASSSFRGELFF	TGTGCCAGCAGCTCCTTTCGGGGGGAGCTGTTTTTT
TRBV7-3	.	.	TRBJ2-3	CASSITGVDTQYF	TGTGCCAGCAGCATAACGGGAGTGGATACGCAATATTTT